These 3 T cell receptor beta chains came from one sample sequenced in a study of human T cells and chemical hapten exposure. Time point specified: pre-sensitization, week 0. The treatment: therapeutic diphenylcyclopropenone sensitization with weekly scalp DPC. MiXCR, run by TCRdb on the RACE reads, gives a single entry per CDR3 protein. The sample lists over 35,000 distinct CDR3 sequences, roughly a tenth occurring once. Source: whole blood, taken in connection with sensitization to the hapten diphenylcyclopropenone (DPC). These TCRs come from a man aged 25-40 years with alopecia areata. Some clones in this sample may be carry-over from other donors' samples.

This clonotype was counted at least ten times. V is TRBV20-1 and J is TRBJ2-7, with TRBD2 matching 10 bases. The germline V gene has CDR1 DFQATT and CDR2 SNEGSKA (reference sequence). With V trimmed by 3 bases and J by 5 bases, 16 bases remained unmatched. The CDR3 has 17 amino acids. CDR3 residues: CSASSPAASGSPHEQYV. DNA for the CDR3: TGCAGTGCTAGCTCCCCTGCTGCTAGCGGGAGTCCCCACGAGCAGTACGTC.

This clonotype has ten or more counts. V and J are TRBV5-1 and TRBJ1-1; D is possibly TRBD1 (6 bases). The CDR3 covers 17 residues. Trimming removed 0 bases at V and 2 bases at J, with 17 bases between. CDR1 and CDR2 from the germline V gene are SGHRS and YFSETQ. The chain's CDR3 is CASSLGDDRPQNTEAFF. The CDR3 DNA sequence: TGCGCCAGCAGCTTGGGGGATGACAGGCCGCAAAACACTGAAGCTTTCTTT.

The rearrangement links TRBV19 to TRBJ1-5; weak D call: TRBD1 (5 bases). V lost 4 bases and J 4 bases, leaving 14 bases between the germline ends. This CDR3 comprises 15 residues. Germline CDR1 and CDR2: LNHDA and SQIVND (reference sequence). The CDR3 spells CASSNQAGMNQPQHF. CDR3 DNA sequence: TGTGCCAGTAGTAATCAGGCAGGGATGAATCAGCCCCAGCATTTT.